Each of the 6 T cell receptor beta chains below was sequenced from the same sample in a study of T cell changes during pregnancy in multiple sclerosis. The protocol was immunoSEQ multiplex PCR, while the TCRdb copy is restricted to in-frame clones and leaves out a portion. The sample lists approximately 130,000 clones, around 95% occurring once. The specimen comprised peripheral blood, sampled after pregnancy. The receptors derive from a female donor with multiple sclerosis, enrolled in a pregnancy study.

Comment on this clone: The same CDR3 arises from other DNA sequences in this sample as well. The J gene is TRBJ2-6, the V gene TRBV5-1; D may be TRBD2 (7 bases). CDR1 SGHRS and CDR2 YFSETQ come from the germline V gene. V lost 0 bases to trimming and J lost 1 base, with 8 bases between them. The CDR3 extends over 16 amino acids. CDR3 DNA: TGCGCCAGCAGCTTGGAGGGGGGGTCTGGGGCCAACGTCCTGACTTTC. Translated: CASSLEGGSGANVLTF.

V gene TRBV28 combines with J gene TRBJ1-1; 8 nucleotides match TRBD1. Trimming cost V 9 bases and J 1 base; bases outside gene matches: 4. The length of the CDR3 is 13 residues. Germline CDR1 reads MDHEN; CDR2 reads SYDVKM. The CDR3 spells CASQTGANTEAFF. DNA of the CDR3: TGTGCCAGTCAGACAGGGGCGAACACTGAAGCTTTCTTT.

The rearrangement uses TRBV27 and TRBJ1-2, with 10 bases aligning to TRBD1. The length of the CDR3 is 17 residues. V lost 8 bases to trimming and J lost 0 bases; unmatched junction nucleotides: 12. In germline, CDR1 is MNHEY, CDR2 SMNVEV (reference sequence). The CDR3 DNA is TGTGCCAGCGGACGTCCGGGACAGGGGATCACTAACTATGGCTACACCTTC. Amino acid sequence: CASGRPGQGITNYGYTF.

The chain uses TRBV5-8 and TRBJ2-2, with D perhaps TRBD1 (6 bases). Between the trimmed V and J ends, which lost 4 bases and 6 bases, there was a span of 13 bases. Germline assignment: CDR1 SGHTS and CDR2 YDEGEE. The CDR3 consists of 14 residues. In DNA, the CDR3 is TGTGCCAGCAGCCTCGGACAGTTTCCCGGGGAGCTGTTTTTT. Translated: CASSLGQFPGELFF.

The chain combines TRBV20-1 with TRBJ2-7; D is perhaps TRBD2 (5 bases). The CDR3 extends over 11 amino acids. Per the germline V gene, CDR1 is DFQATT and CDR2 is SNEGSKA (reference sequence). Trimming removed 3 bases at V and 4 bases at J, with 7 bases between. The CDR3 coding sequence is TGCAGTGCTAGGACTAAATACGAGCAGTACTTC. Protein: CSARTKYEQYF.

Regarding this clone: A read error may account for a junction end that differs from germline. The chain joins TRBV7-7 to TRBJ1-1; D gene uncertain. The CDR3 is 13 amino acids. Germline V gene data show CDR1 as SSHAT and CDR2 as FNYEAQ (reference sequence). The CDR3: CASSLHGNTEAFF. The DNA for the CDR3 is TGTGCTAGCAGCTTACACGGTAACACTGAAGCTTTCTTT.